Below are 4 T cell receptor beta chains sequenced from a single sample in a study of cytomegalovirus exposure and HLA in healthy donors. The PCR ran on 60 Vbeta and 13 Jbeta primers. Some clones are missing from TCRdb's copy, which holds only in-frame ones; the method was immunoSEQ multiplex PCR. The sample carries some 88,000 clones, approximately 71% recorded once. The sequencing input was PBMCs. These TCRs come from a woman aged 18-29 years in good health and CMV-seropositive.

This clone was seen once. The rearrangement links TRBV19 to TRBJ1-2; tentative D call: TRBD1 (5 bases). Trimming removed 4 bases from V and 4 bases from J, with 25 bases in between. Per the germline V gene, CDR1 is LNHDA and CDR2 is SQIVND (reference sequence). The CDR3 extends over 18 amino acids. CDR3 DNA sequence: TGTGCCAGTAGTAACCCTCGACAGAACTCAGAACGTGGCTATGGCTACACCTTC. Its protein product is CASSNPRQNSERGYGYTF. Filled out from reference TRBV19 and TRBJ1-2, the complete variable domain reads DGGITQSPKYLFRKEGQNVTLSCEQNLNHDAMYWYRQDPGQGLRLIYYSQIVNDFQKGDIAEGYSVSREKKESFPLTVTSAQKNPTAFYLCASSNPRQNSERGYGYTFGSGTRLTVV.

The genes are TRBV28 and TRBJ1-5; tentative D call: TRBD1 (6 bases). V was clipped by 6 bases and J by 2 bases, with 14 bases between them. CDR1 and CDR2 from the germline V gene are MDHEN and SYDVKM. The CDR3 has 15 residues. CDR3 bases: TGTGCCAGCAGAGCAGGGGTTGTGGGCAATCAGCCCCAGCATTTT. It codes for CASRAGVVGNQPQHF.

The chain has TRBV19 and TRBJ2-2, with 8 nucleotides matching TRBD2. This CDR3 has 19 residues. Germline-derived CDR1 and CDR2 are LNHDA and SQIVND (reference sequence). V dropped 0 bases and J dropped 5; count of bases not matched to a gene: 14. In DNA, the CDR3 is TGTGCCAGTAGTATAGATAGGGAAAGACTAGCGAGACGAACCGGGGAGCTGTTTTTT. This codes for CASSIDRERLARRTGELFF.

This clone was seen a few times. V usage is TRBV11-2 and J usage is TRBJ2-4, with 12 positions matching TRBD1. This CDR3 spans 19 amino acids. The germline gives CDR1 SGHAT, CDR2 FQNNGV. V gave up 2 bases and J gave up 1 base; unmatched junction bases: 9. The CDR3 bases are TGTGCCAGCAGCTTAACTCGGGACAGGGGGCGGTTGGCCAAAAACATTCAGTACTTC. It translates to CASSLTRDRGRLAKNIQYF.